A selection of T cell receptor beta chains follows, all from one sample in a study of radiation and T cells in renal cell carcinoma. The protocol was immunoSEQ multiplex PCR, while the TCRdb copy is restricted to in-frame clones and leaves out a portion. The sample gives 150,000 to 200,000 clones, around 89% of which show up once; around 11% is in the top ten. Here the sequenced sample was blood, taken from a patient whose treatment included radiotherapy and nephrectomy. The receptors were sampled from a woman between 50 and 59 years old with renal cell carcinoma. Each CDR3 is given with its conserved first and last residue. Fields, in order: clone size, D gene, CDR3 length, J gene, V gene, CDR3 protein, CDR3 DNA. A D gene is named only where the DNA matches it firmly. Clone size, where shown, is once, few, many, or a class for clones that have expanded.

. | . | 19 | TRBJ1-3 | TRBV15 | CATSRDHPSQARSGNTIYF | TGTGCCACCAGCAGAGATCATCCGTCGCAGGCTCGCTCTGGAAACACCATATATTTT
once | . | 15 | TRBJ2-5 | TRBV7-2 | CASSAVGAVGETQYF | TGTGCCAGCAGCGCGGTAGGGGCGGTTGGGGAGACCCAGTACTTC
. | TRBD1 | 14 | TRBJ2-3 | TRBV9 | CASSRQGNTDTQYF | TGTGCCAGCAGCCGACAGGGGAACACAGATACGCAGTATTTT
. | . | 10 | TRBJ2-5 | TRBV29-1 | CSVDTVPQYF | TGCAGCGTTGATACAGTCCCCCAGTACTTC
. | TRBD1 | 14 | TRBJ2-7 | TRBV5-5 | CASSRQGGNYEQYF | TGTGCCAGCAGCCGACAGGGGGGAAACTACGAGCAGTACTTC
few | . | 14 | TRBJ1-4 | TRBV2 | CASSVRRGNEKLFF | TGTGCCAGCAGTGTCCGCAGGGGTAATGAAAAACTGTTTTTT
once | . | 13 | TRBJ1-2 | TRBV11-2 | CASSGQTNYGYTF | TGTGCCAGCAGCGGACAAACTAACTATGGCTACACCTTC
. | . | 13 | TRBJ1-2 | TRBV5-1 | CASSLERGDGYTF | TGCGCCAGCAGCTTGGAAAGGGGTGATGGCTACACCTTC
. | TRBD1 | 14 | TRBJ1-2 | TRBV9 | CASSEGQGGYGYTF | TGTGCCAGCAGCGAGGGACAGGGTGGCTATGGCTACACCTTC
. | TRBD1 | 16 | TRBJ1-2 | TRBV5-1 | CASSLRDRPRDGGYTF | TGCGCCAGCAGCTTGCGGGACAGGCCCCGCGATGGGGGCTACACCTTC
. | . | 15 | TRBJ1-1 | TRBV15 | CATSSRGRSGTEAFF | TGTGCCACCAGCAGCCGTGGACGGAGTGGGACTGAAGCTTTCTTT
. | . | 13 | TRBJ1-2 | TRBV9 | CASSVGSAYGYTF | TGTGCCAGCAGCGTAGGGTCAGCCTATGGCTACACCTTC
. | . | 14 | TRBJ2-3 | TRBV2 | CASSLDRFTDTQYF | TGTGCCAGCAGCTTAGACAGGTTCACAGATACGCAGTATTTT
once | TRBD1 | 16 | TRBJ1-1 | TRBV30 | CAWSPTRTGWNTEAFF | TGTGCCTGGAGCCCAACTCGGACAGGGTGGAACACTGAAGCTTTCTTT
. | . | 13 | TRBJ1-5 | TRBV7-2 | CASSLATDQPQHF | TGTGCCAGCAGCTTAGCGACGGATCAGCCCCAGCATTTT
. | TRBD1 | 14 | TRBJ1-4 | TRBV30 | CAWSPTGGNEKLFF | TGTGCCTGGAGCCCGACAGGGGGCAATGAAAAACTGTTTTTT
. | TRBD1 | 14 | TRBJ1-2 | TRBV30 | CAWRDPGTDYGYTF | TGTGCCTGGAGGGACCCCGGGACAGACTATGGCTACACCTTC
. | . | 12 | TRBJ1-2 | TRBV19 | CASSTSGRGYTF | TGTGCCAGTAGTACCTCAGGGAGAGGCTACACCTTC
. | . | 12 | TRBJ1-5 | TRBV28 | CASTQGSQPQHF | TGTGCCAGCACACAGGGAAGTCAGCCCCAGCATTTT
. | . | 17 | TRBJ1-3 | TRBV7-2 | CASSLYSGAGSGNTIYF | TGTGCCAGCAGCCTATATTCCGGGGCCGGCTCTGGAAACACCATATATTTT
. | TRBD2 | 15 | TRBJ2-3 | TRBV7-3 | CASSPSTSGGGTQYF | TGTGCCAGCAGCCCGTCGACTAGCGGGGGCGGCACGCAGTATTTT
. | TRBD1 | 15 | TRBJ2-7 | TRBV7-9 | CASRNLGQGMDEQYF | TGTGCCAGCAGGAATCTAGGACAGGGGATGGACGAGCAGTACTTC
few | . | 16 | TRBJ1-6 | TRBV19 | CASSINTGTPVSPLHF | TGTGCCAGTAGTATAAATACCGGGACACCGGTTTCACCCCTCCACTTT
. | . | 16 | TRBJ1-3 | TRBV5-8 | CASSFEGGYSGNTIYF | TGTGCCAGCAGCTTTGAAGGGGGATACTCTGGAAACACCATATATTTT
. | . | 14 | TRBJ1-5 | TRBV6-1 | CASSERRGVQPQHF | TGTGCCAGCAGTGAAAGAAGGGGGGTTCAGCCCCAGCATTTT
. | . | 15 | TRBJ2-5 | TRBV6-5 | CASRILRGAQETQYF | TGTGCCAGCAGGATCTTAAGGGGGGCGCAGGAGACCCAGTACTTC
. | TRBD1 | 15 | TRBJ1-5 | TRBV6-6 | CASSSDRVGNQPQHF | TGTGCCAGCAGTTCAGACAGGGTTGGCAATCAGCCCCAGCATTTT
. | TRBD1 | 13 | TRBJ2-1 | TRBV6-1 | CAGGQGYYNEQFF | TGTGCCGGAGGACAGGGGTACTACAATGAGCAGTTCTTC
. | . | 14 | TRBJ1-2 | TRBV4-1 | CASSQGRGSYGYTF | TGCGCCAGCAGCCAAGGAAGAGGCAGCTATGGCTACACCTTC
. | . | 15 | TRBJ1-2 | TRBV21-1 | CASSRRTGDHYGYTF | TGTGCCAGCAGCCGCCGGACAGGGGATCACTATGGCTACACCTTC
. | TRBD2 | 13 | TRBJ2-2 | TRBV6-6 | CASKRGGAGELFF | TGTGCCAGCAAACGGGGAGGGGCCGGGGAGCTGTTTTTT
once | . | 14 | TRBJ1-1 | TRBV19 | CASSGRPAHTEAFF | TGTGCCAGTAGTGGCCGTCCAGCCCACACTGAAGCTTTCTTT
. | . | 12 | TRBJ2-3 | TRBV19 | CASSSGGDTQYF | TGTGCCAGTAGCTCCGGGGGAGATACGCAGTATTTT
. | TRBD2 | 18 | TRBJ2-5 | TRBV5-4 | CASSPLLTSGGASETQYF | TGTGCCAGCAGCCCCCTTCTGACTAGCGGGGGGGCCAGTGAGACCCAGTACTTC
. | TRBD1 | 13 | TRBJ2-1 | TRBV19 | CASSVDRAREQFF | TGTGCCAGTAGTGTCGACAGGGCCCGTGAGCAGTTCTTC
. | TRBD2 | 14 | TRBJ2-7 | TRBV7-2 | CASSLVAGVYEQYF | TGTGCCAGCAGCTTAGTGGCGGGGGTTTACGAGCAGTACTTC
once | . | 15 | TRBJ1-1 | TRBV6-5 | CASTSLGSKNTEAFF | TGTGCCAGCACCTCCTTGGGGTCGAAGAACACTGAAGCTTTCTTT
. | . | 13 | TRBJ2-7 | TRBV18 | CASSPPEGAEQYF | TGTGCCAGCTCACCACCTGAGGGAGCCGAGCAGTACTTC
. | TRBD2 | 15 | TRBJ2-2 | TRBV5-1 | CASSYETSDTGELFF | TGCGCCAGCAGCTATGAGACTAGCGACACCGGGGAGCTGTTTTTT
. | . | 13 | TRBJ1-5 | TRBV6-5 | CASSGDSNQPQHF | TGTGCCAGCAGTGGGGATAGCAATCAGCCCCAGCATTTT
. | TRBD1 | 16 | TRBJ2-3 | TRBV4-1 | CASSLYEGQGTDTQYF | TGCGCCAGCAGCCTTTACGAGGGACAGGGCACAGATACGCAGTATTTT
. | TRBD1 | 14 | TRBJ1-2 | TRBV30 | CAWNGDRGLYGYTF | TGTGCCTGGAACGGGGACAGGGGCTTATATGGCTACACCTTC
once | TRBD1 | 14 | TRBJ1-6 | TRBV6-1 | CASVSPTGPAPLHF | TGTGCCAGCGTATCCCCGACAGGGCCAGCACCCCTCCACTTT
. | . | 18 | TRBJ1-1 | TRBV5-1 | CASSSTGPTTGPNTEAFF | TGCGCCAGCAGCTCTACAGGACCCACCACCGGACCGAACACTGAAGCTTTCTTT
. | TRBD1 | 15 | TRBJ1-2 | TRBV6-6 | CASSYSQRTGQGYTF | TGTGCCAGCAGTTACTCACAAAGGACAGGGCAAGGCTACACCTTC
. | . | 15 | TRBJ1-1 | TRBV2 | CASSERRGRPTEAFF | TGTGCCAGCAGTGAAAGACGGGGACGGCCGACTGAAGCTTTCTTT
. | TRBD1 | 17 | TRBJ1-2 | TRBV25-1 | CASSEKIGDRAARGYTF | TGTGCCAGCAGTGAAAAAATCGGGGACAGGGCGGCGCGGGGCTACACCTTC
. | . | 12 | TRBJ1-2 | TRBV6-5 | CASRPGGYGYTF | TGTGCCAGCAGGCCGGGGGGCTATGGCTACACCTTC